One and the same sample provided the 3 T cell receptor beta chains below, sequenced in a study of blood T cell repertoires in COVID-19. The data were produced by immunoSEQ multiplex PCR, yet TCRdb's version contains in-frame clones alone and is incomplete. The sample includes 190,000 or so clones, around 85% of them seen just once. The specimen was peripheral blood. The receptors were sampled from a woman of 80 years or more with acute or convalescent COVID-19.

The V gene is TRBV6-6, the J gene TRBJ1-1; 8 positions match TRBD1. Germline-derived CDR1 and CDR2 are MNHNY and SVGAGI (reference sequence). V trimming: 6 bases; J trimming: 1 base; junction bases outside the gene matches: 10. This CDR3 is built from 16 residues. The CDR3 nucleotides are TGTGCCAGCAGCTCAGGGGGCGCGATTGGGAACACTGAAGCTTTCTTT. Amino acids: CASSSGGAIGNTEAFF.

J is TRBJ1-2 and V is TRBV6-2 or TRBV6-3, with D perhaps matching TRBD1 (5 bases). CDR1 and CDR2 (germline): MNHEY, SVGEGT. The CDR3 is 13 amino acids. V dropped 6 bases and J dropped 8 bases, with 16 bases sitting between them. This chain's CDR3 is CASSAGPGYGYTF. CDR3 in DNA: TGTGCCAGCAGCGCCGGGCCAGGGTACGGCTACACCTTC.

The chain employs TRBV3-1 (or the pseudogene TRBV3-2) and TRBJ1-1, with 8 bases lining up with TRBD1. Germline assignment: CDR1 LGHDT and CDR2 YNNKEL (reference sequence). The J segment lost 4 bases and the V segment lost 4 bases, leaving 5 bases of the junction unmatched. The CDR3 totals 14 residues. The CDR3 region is CASSLRGQRTEAFF. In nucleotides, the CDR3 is TGTGCCAGCAGCCTCAGGGGGCAGCGCACTGAAGCTTTCTTT.